These 18 T cell receptor beta chains were sequenced from one sample in a study of T cells in Graves' hyperthyroidism and ophthalmopathy. Using RNA transcripts as the source, TCR beta CDR3 regions were amplified. First-round RT-PCR with HTBI primers amplified the TCR CDR3 region. TCRdb analysed the multiplex PCR reads with MiXCR anew, one entry per CDR3 protein. The sample has hundreds of thousands of distinct CDR3 sequences, about 14% seen once; the top ten hold around 13%. The sequenced material came from blood. Every receptor here comes from a young man with Graves' ophthalmopathy.

This clonotype was counted a few times. The chain has TRBV20-1 and TRBJ2-1, with D hard to call. V was pared by 5 bases and J by 1 base, with 6 bases between. Germline V gene sequence: CDR1 DFQATT, CDR2 SNEGSKA (reference sequence). CDR3 length: 12 amino acids. The CDR3 region is CSAVRSYNEQFF. As DNA, the CDR3 is TGCAGTGCTGTAAGGTCCTACAATGAGCAGTTCTTC.

There are many counts of this clonotype. The chain is built from TRBV6-2 or TRBV6-3 and TRBJ2-7, with D uncertain. The CDR3 covers 12 residues. Germline assignment: CDR1 MNHEY and CDR2 SVGEGT. Trimming shortened V by 2 bases and J by 5 bases, and 7 bases separated the two germline ends. This CDR3 reads CASSYAANEQYF. CDR3 nucleotide sequence: TGTGCCAGCAGTTACGCGGCAAACGAGCAGTACTTC.

Comment on this clonotype: At one end the junction does not follow the germline gene, possibly because of a read error. This sequence joins TRBV9 and TRBJ2-1, with TRBD2 as a possible D gene (6 bases). The CDR3 totals 15 residues. The germline gives CDR1 SGDLS, CDR2 YYNGEE. CDR3 in DNA: TGTGCCAGCAGCGCCAGACGGGACTCCCACAATGAGCAGTTCTTC. Translation: CASSARRDSHNEQFF. The variable domain in full, completed from reference TRBV9 and TRBJ2-1, reads DSGVTQTPKHLITATGQRVTLRCSPRSGDLSVYWYQQSLDQGLQFLIQYYNGEERAKGNILERFSAQQFPDLHSELNLSSLELGDSALYFCASSARRDSHNEQFFGPGTRLTVL.

This clonotype was counted many times. The rearrangement links TRBV6-5 to TRBJ1-6; D gene unclear. Trimming shortened V by 0 bases and J by 5 bases, and 8 bases separated the two germline ends. Germline V lookup: CDR1 MNHEY, CDR2 SVGAGI. The CDR3 length is 15 residues. The CDR3 DNA reads as TGTGCCAGCAGTTACTCCCCGGACCATAATTCACCCCTCCACTTT. Residues: CASSYSPDHNSPLHF.

This clonotype has ten or more counts. The CDR3 spells CSARDGTDQETQYF. Here the CDR3 DNA reads TGCAGTGCTAGAGATGGTACAGACCAAGAGACCCAGTACTTC. V gene TRBV20-1 combines with J gene TRBJ2-5; D unresolved. This CDR3 is 14 amino acids long. Trimming took 0 bases from V and 0 from J, leaving 8 bases between them. Germline lookup yields CDR1 DFQATT and CDR2 SNEGSKA (reference sequence).

There are a few counts of this clonotype. This chain connects TRBV9 to TRBJ2-7, with a weak D call TRBD1 (5 bases). The CDR3 runs to 13 residues. The V gene's germline CDR1 is SGDLS and CDR2 YYNGEE. Trimming took off 2 bases at V and 3 bases at J, with 9 bases between the two ends. CDR3 DNA sequence: TGTGCCAGCAGCGTCCCCGACAGCTACGAGCAGTACTTC. As protein: CASSVPDSYEQYF.

This clonotype was seen at least ten times. The CDR3 spells CASSPGLQNTEAFF. The CDR3 DNA follows: TGTGCCAGCTCACCGGGACTCCAGAACACTGAAGCTTTCTTT. This chain joins TRBV18 and TRBJ1-1; a weak D match, TRBD1 (5 bases). V lost 3 bases to trimming and J lost 1 base, with 9 bases between them. Germline CDR1 reads KGHSH; CDR2 reads LQKENI. CDR3 size: 14 residues.

This clonotype was detected ten times or more. The chain recombines TRBV3-1 with TRBJ2-7, with D possibly TRBD2 on 6 matching bases. In germline, CDR1 is LGHDT, CDR2 YNNKEL (reference sequence). The V and J ends lost 6 bases and 7 bases respectively, with 13 bases between them. The CDR3 spans 12 residues. The CDR3 loop is CASRSAGSEQYF. The CDR3 DNA reads TGTGCCAGCAGATCGGCGGGGAGTGAGCAGTACTTC.

This clonotype was detected ten times or more. The rearrangement links TRBV12-3 or TRBV12-4 to TRBJ2-7; 7 nucleotides agree with TRBD1. The CDR3 is 14 amino acids. With V trimmed by 6 bases and J by 1 base, 6 bases remained unmatched. The CDR3 coding sequence is TGTGCCAGCAGGTCGACAGGGTTGTCCTACGAGCAGTACTTC. This encodes CASRSTGLSYEQYF.

This clonotype was detected a few times. The V gene is TRBV10-3, the J gene TRBJ2-7; TRBD1 matches at 8 bases. The trim removed 6 bases at V and 6 bases at J, leaving 10 bases unmatched. This CDR3 region has 14 residues. Germline V gene lookup returns CDR1 ENHRY and CDR2 SYGVKD. This chain's CDR3 is CAIRARIQGAEQYF. The DNA for the CDR3 is TGTGCCATCAGGGCCCGAATCCAGGGGGCCGAGCAGTACTTC.

The rearrangement joins TRBV2 to TRBJ2-7; the match to TRBD2 covers 13 bases. The CDR3 has 16 amino acids. Germline CDR1 SNHLY, CDR2 FYNNEI. Unmatched junction bases numbered 6, after V lost 7 bases and J lost 0 bases. The chain's CDR3 is CASNVGLAGISYEQYF. DNA for the CDR3: TGTGCCAGCAATGTGGGACTAGCGGGGATCTCCTACGAGCAGTACTTC.

This clonotype was picked up many times. This chain links TRBV9 with TRBJ2-2; D might be TRBD2 (6 bases). Trimming shortened V by 0 bases and J by 0 bases, and 6 bases separated the two germline ends. Germline V gives CDR1 SGDLS, CDR2 YYNGEE. This CDR3 region has 15 residues. The CDR3 region has the DNA TGTGCCAGCAGCGTAGGGGGGGCGAACACCGGGGAGCTGTTTTTT. Its translation: CASSVGGANTGELFF.

The chain uses TRBV7-9 and TRBJ2-1; D perhaps matches TRBD2 (5 bases). The CDR3 has 14 residues. CDR1 is SEHNR, CDR2 FQNEAQ, per germline (reference sequence). The V and J ends lost 5 bases and 5 bases respectively, with 13 bases between them. The CDR3 here is CASSVGSADNEQFF. DNA of the CDR3: TGTGCCAGCAGCGTAGGGTCAGCGGACAATGAGCAGTTCTTC.

In the case of this clonotype: It may be a read error: a sequence one base away is much more abundant. V usage is TRBV7-2 and J usage is TRBJ2-7, with D possibly TRBD2 on 6 matching bases. CDR3 length equals 16 residues. V lost 1 base, J lost 7 bases, and 20 bases lay in between. Germline V gene sequence: CDR1 SGHTA, CDR2 FQGNSA. Here the CDR3 reads CASSLVHGGSRDEQYF. CDR3 DNA sequence: TGTGCCAGCAGCTTAGTACATGGGGGGAGCAGGGATGAGCAGTACTTC.

The V and J genes are TRBV27 and TRBJ1-2; D uncertain. The germline V gene encodes CDR1 MNHEY and CDR2 SMNVEV (reference sequence). The CDR3 runs to 15 residues. V was cut by 3 bases and J by 8 bases, with 19 bases left in between. CDR3 sequence: CASSFTTDGALGYTF. Here the CDR3 DNA reads TGTGCCAGCAGTTTCACGACGGACGGAGCCCTAGGCTACACCTTC.

This clonotype was found many times. This chain uses TRBV27 with TRBJ2-1, with 9 bases that match TRBD2. The CDR3 is 14 residues long. V trimming: 2 bases; J trimming: 10 bases; junction bases outside the gene matches: 6. Per germline, CDR1 MNHEY and CDR2 SMNVEV (reference sequence). CDR3 bases: TGTGCCAGCAGTTTAGGGCGGGGGGGCCCCGAGCAGTTCTTC. This codes for CASSLGRGGPEQFF.

This clonotype was observed many times. The chain couples TRBV18 to TRBJ2-3; 8 nucleotides line up with TRBD1. V was clipped by 3 bases and J by 0 bases; unmatched bases: 2. Germline V gene sequence: CDR1 KGHSH, CDR2 LQKENI. This CDR3 has 15 residues. CDR3: CASSPWTGSTDTQYF. The CDR3 DNA reads as TGTGCCAGCTCACCCTGGACAGGGAGCACAGATACGCAGTATTTT.

This clonotype came up many times. This chain uses TRBV6-1 with TRBJ2-1, with D possibly being TRBD2 (5 bases). The length of the CDR3 is 13 residues. The germline V and J ends were trimmed by 3 bases and 7 bases, with 10 bases remaining between them. Germline-derived CDR1 and CDR2 are MNHNS and SASEGT. CDR3 residues: CASSESRGNEQFF. DNA of the CDR3: TGTGCCAGCAGTGAGTCCAGAGGGAATGAGCAGTTCTTC.